Described below is a single T cell receptor (beta chain) sequence and its context. The sample originates from a study of radiotherapy plus CTLA-4 blockade in lung cancer. Study background: Across the patients, objective responses occurred in 18%, and disease control in under 40%.

The protocol was immunoSEQ multiplex PCR, while the TCRdb copy is restricted to in-frame clones and leaves out a portion. The repertoire holds tens of thousands of clones, with less than 85% as singletons. The length of the CDR3 is 17 residues. From germline, CDR1 is MNHEY and CDR2 SMNVEV (reference sequence). V was shortened by 4 bases and J by 7 bases, with 20 bases between the two germline ends. The chain links TRBV27 to TRBJ1-6, with no clear D. Sequencing used peripheral blood, obtained from a patient treated with radiotherapy plus ipilimumab. The receptor comes from a human donor with non-small cell lung cancer who had stable disease on radiotherapy plus ipilimumab. The CDR3 coding sequence is TGTGCCAGCAGTTCCCTCCCGCGGAGATTTCGCAATTCACCCCTCCACTTT. Its translation is CASSSLPRRFRNSPLHF.